The source of this T cell receptor (beta chain) is a study of blood T cell repertoires in COVID-19. Study-level information: Acute-phase and convalescent COVID-19 samples originated in the United States, Italy and Spain. PBMCs, B-cell-depleted T cells, or T cells were the source of the cDNA or gDNA that made up the material.

Original methodology: Nucleated cell counts were estimated from reference gene primer amplification. Generated by immunoSEQ multiplex PCR, the TCRdb table keeps only in-frame clones and is missing some. From that table come the V and J calls and clone size; the DNA was used to work out D and trimming. This sample has about 42,000 clones, with more than 75% found just once. In this sample, this clone turned up a few times. Sequenced: peripheral blood. The origin of this receptor is a woman aged 70-85 years in a cohort sampled during active COVID-19.

Here the CDR3 DNA reads TGTGCCAGCAGCCTAATTGGTCAGGTATATGGCTACACCTTC. It codes for CASSLIGQVYGYTF. The chain employs TRBV7-2 and TRBJ1-2; D uncertain. Trimming pared 5 bases from V and 5 bases from J, leaving 15 bases between. Germline loops: CDR1 SGHTA, CDR2 FQGNSA. The CDR3 runs 14 residues.